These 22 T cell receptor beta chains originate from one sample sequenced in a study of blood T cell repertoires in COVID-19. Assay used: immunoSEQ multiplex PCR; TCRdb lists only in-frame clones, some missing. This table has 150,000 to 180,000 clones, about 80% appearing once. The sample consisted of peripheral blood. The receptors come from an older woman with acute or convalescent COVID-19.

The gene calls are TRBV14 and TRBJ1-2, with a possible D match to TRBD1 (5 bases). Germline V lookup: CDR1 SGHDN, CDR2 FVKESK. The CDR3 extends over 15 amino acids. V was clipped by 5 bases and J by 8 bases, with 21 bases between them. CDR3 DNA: TGTGCCAGCAGCGTGGGTCAGGGCTCCATCTACGGCTACACCTTC. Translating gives CASSVGQGSIYGYTF.

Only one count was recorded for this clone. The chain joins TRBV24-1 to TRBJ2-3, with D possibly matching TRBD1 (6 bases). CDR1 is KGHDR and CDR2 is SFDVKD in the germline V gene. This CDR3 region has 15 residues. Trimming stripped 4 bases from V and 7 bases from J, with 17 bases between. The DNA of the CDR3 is TGTGCCACCAGTGACCCCAGGGGCGTCCTATATACGCAGTATTTT. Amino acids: CATSDPRGVLYTQYF.

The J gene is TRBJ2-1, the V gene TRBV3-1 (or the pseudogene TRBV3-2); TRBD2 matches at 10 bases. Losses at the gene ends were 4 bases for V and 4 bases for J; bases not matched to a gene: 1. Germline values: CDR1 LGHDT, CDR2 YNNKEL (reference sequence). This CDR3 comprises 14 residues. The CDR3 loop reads CASSLAGGYNEQFF. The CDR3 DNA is TGTGCCAGCAGCCTAGCGGGGGGTTACAATGAGCAGTTCTTC.

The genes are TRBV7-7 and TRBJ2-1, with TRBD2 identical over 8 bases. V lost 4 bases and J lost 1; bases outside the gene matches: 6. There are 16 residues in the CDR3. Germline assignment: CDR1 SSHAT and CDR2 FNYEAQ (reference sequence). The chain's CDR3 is CASSSTTSGSYNEQFF. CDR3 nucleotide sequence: TGTGCCAGCAGCTCTACTACTAGCGGATCCTACAATGAGCAGTTCTTC.

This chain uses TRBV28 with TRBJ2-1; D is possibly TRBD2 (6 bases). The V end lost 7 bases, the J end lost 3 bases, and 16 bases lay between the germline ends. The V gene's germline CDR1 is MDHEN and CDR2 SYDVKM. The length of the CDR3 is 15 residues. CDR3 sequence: CASTNTGGVYNEQFF. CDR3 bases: TGTGCCAGCACCAACACTGGAGGGGTCTACAATGAGCAGTTCTTC.

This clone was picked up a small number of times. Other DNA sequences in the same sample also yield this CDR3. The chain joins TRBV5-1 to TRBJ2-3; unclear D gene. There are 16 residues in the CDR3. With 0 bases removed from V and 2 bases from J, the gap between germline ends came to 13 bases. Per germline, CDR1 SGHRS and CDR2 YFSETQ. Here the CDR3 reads CASSLGLVGITDTQYF. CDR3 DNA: TGCGCCAGCAGCTTGGGCCTAGTAGGAATCACAGATACGCAGTATTTT.

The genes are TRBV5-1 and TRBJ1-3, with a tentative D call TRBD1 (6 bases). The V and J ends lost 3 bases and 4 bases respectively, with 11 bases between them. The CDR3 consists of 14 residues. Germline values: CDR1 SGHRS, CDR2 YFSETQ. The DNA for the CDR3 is TGCGCCAGCAGCTCACAGGGTGCCGGAAACACCATATATTTT. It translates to CASSSQGAGNTIYF. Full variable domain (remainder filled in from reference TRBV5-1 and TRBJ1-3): KAGVTQTPRYLIKTRGQQVTLSCSPISGHRSVSWYQQTPGQGLQFLFEYFSETQRNKGNFPGRFSGRQFSNSRSEMNVSTLELGDSALYLCASSSQGAGNTIYFGEGSWLTVV.

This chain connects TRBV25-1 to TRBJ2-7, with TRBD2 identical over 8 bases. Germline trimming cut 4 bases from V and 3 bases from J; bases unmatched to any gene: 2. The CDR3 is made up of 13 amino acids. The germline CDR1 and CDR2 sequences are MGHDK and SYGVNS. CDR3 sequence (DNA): TGTGCCAGCAGTGCAGCGGGGGTCTACGAGCAGTACGTC. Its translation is CASSAAGVYEQYV.

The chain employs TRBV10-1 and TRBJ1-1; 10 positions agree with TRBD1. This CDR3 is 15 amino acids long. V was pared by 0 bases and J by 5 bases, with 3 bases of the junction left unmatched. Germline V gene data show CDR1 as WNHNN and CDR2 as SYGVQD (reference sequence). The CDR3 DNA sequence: TGCGCCAGCAGTGAGTCAGGGACAGGGGTAACTGAAGCTTTCTTT. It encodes CASSESGTGVTEAFF.

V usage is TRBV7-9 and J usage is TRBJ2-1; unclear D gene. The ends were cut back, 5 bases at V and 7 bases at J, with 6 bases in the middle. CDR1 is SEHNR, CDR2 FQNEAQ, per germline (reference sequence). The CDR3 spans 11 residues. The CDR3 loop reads CASSAENEQFF. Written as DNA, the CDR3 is TGTGCCAGCAGCGCGGAGAATGAGCAGTTCTTC. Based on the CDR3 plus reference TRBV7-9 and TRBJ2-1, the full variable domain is DTGVSQNPRHKITKRGQNVTFRCDPISEHNRLYWYRQTLGQGPEFLTYFQNEAQLEKSRLLSDRFSAERPKGSFSTLEIQRTEQGDSAMYLCASSAENEQFFGPGTRLTVL.

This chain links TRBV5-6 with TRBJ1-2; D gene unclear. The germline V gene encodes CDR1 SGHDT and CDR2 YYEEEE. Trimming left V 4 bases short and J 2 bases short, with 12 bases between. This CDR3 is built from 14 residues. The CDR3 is CASSPALANYGYTF. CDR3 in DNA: TGTGCCAGCAGCCCCGCGTTAGCCAACTATGGCTACACCTTC.

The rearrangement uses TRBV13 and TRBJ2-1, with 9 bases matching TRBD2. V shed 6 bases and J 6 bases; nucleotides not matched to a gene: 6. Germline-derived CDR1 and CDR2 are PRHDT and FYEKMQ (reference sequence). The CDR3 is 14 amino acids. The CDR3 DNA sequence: TGTGCCAGCAGGGATCTAGCGGGGTCCAATGAGCAGTTCTTC. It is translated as CASRDLAGSNEQFF.

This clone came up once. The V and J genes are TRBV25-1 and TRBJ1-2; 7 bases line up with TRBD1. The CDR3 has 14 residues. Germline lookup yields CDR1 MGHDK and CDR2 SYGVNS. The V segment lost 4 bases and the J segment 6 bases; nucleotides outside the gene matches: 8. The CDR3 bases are TGTGCCAGCAGTGGTCCAGGGGGACCGAATGGCTACACCTTC. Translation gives CASSGPGGPNGYTF.

CDR3 in amino acids: CASRQGQGPGGYTF. The CDR3 DNA follows: TGTGCCAGCAGACAAGGACAGGGGCCGGGTGGCTACACCTTC. The chain links TRBV7-9 to TRBJ1-2, with 9 bases fitting TRBD1. The CDR3 is 14 amino acids. Trimming at V came to 6 bases and at J to 7 bases, leaving 9 bases not matched to a gene. Germline V lookup: CDR1 SEHNR, CDR2 FQNEAQ (reference sequence).

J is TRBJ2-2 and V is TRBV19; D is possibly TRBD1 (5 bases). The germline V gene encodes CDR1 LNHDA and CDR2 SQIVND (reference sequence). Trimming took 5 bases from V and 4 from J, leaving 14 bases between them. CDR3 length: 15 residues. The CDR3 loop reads CASSGAGKVTGELFF. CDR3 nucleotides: TGTGCCAGTAGTGGGGCAGGGAAGGTCACCGGGGAGCTGTTTTTT.

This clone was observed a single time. CDR3 sequence: CASSTFDRGYGYTF. The CDR3 bases are TGTGCCAGTAGCACATTCGACAGGGGCTATGGCTACACCTTC. V and J are TRBV19 and TRBJ1-2; 8 positions agree with TRBD1. From germline, CDR1 is LNHDA and CDR2 SQIVND (reference sequence). V was pared by 6 bases and J by 4 bases, with 7 bases of the junction left unmatched. The CDR3 runs 14 residues.

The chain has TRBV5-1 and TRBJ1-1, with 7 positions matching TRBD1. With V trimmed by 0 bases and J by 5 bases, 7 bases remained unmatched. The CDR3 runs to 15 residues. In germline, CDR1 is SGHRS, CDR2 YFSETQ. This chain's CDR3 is CASSLVTGSVTEAFF. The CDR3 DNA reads TGCGCCAGCAGCTTGGTGACAGGGTCGGTGACTGAAGCTTTCTTT.

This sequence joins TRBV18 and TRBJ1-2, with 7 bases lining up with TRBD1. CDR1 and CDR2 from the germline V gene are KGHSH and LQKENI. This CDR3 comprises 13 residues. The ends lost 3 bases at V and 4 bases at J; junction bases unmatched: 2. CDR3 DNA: TGTGCCAGCTCACCTTCAGGGGGCTATGGCTACACCTTC. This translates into CASSPSGGYGYTF.

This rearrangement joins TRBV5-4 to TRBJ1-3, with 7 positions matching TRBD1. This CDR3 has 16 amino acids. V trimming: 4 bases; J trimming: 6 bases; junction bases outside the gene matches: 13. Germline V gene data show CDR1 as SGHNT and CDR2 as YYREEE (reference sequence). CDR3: CASSNRDRGLENTIYF. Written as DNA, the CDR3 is TGTGCCAGCAGCAACCGGGACAGAGGACTCGAAAACACCATATATTTT.

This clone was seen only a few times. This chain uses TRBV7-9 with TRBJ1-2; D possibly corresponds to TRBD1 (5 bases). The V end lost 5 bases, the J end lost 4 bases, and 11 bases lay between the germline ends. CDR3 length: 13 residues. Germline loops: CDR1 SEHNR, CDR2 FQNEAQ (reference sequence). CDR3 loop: CASSPGNTYGYTF. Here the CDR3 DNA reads TGTGCCAGCAGCCCAGGGAATACCTATGGCTACACCTTC.

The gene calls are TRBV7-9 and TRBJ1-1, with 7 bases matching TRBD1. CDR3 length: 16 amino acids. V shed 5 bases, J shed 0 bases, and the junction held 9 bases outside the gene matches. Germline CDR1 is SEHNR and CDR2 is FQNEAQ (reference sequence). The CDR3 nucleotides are TGTGCCAGCAGCCACAGGACAGGCCGCATGAACACTGAAGCTTTCTTT. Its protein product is CASSHRTGRMNTEAFF. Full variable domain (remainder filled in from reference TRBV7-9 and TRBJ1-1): DTGVSQNPRHKITKRGQNVTFRCDPISEHNRLYWYRQTLGQGPEFLTYFQNEAQLEKSRLLSDRFSAERPKGSFSTLEIQRTEQGDSAMYLCASSHRTGRMNTEAFFGQGTRLTVV.

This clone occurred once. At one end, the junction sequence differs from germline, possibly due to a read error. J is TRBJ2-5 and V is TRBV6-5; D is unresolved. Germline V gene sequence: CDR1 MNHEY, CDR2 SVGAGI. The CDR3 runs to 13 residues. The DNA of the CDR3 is TGTGCCAGCTGTTACACTGTTCAAGAGACCCAGTACTTC. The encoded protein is CASCYTVQETQYF.